This TCR beta chain appears in the sequencing data of a study of memory CD4+ T cells and cytomegalovirus serostatus. Whole-study findings and limits: Suggested: most of the CMV-linked TCR signature lies in CD4+ memory cells.

Data came from immunoSEQ multiplex PCR; TCRdb stores just in-frame clones and leaves some out. The sample includes around 84,000 clones, around 80% of them seen just once. Worth noting for this clone: Its target is not known.

CDR1 SNHLY and CDR2 FYNNEI come from the germline V gene. The CDR3 length is 15 residues. Losses at the gene ends were 6 bases for V and 5 bases for J; bases not matched to a gene: 9. The sort gate was single viable CD3+CD4+CD8-CD45RO+ cells for memory CD4+ T cells. After thawing, CD4+ T cells were positively selected. Sequenced: memory CD4+ T cells from blood. The chain uses TRBV2 and TRBJ1-1, with 10 bases aligning to TRBD1. This clonotype was obtained from an adult in good health and CMV-seronegative. The CDR3 DNA reads TGTGCCAGCAGGGGTTATTCGGGACAGGGGACTGAAGCTTTCTTT. The encoded protein is CASRGYSGQGTEAFF.